This T cell receptor (beta chain) was obtained from a study of blood T cells in healthy people across ages. The germline CDR1 and CDR2 sequences are PRHDT and FYEKMQ (reference sequence). V lost 5 bases to trimming and J lost 0 bases; unmatched junction nucleotides: 5. The CDR3 covers 16 residues. The study's findings and limits: In the absence of known donor CMV status, changes in expanded clonotypes were possibly confounded.

Only a few counts were recorded for this clonotype. Its target is unknown. The authors ran a second PCR of about 6 to 11 cycles using a sample-barcoded 5' primer and a J-beta primer mix. MiXCR, applied by TCRdb to the 5' RACE reads, yields one record per CDR3 protein. There are 1,500,000 or so distinct CDR3 sequences in the sample; 55% to 75% occur only once, and about 6.3% lies in the top ten. The V gene is TRBV13, the J gene TRBJ2-5, with 11 nucleotides matching TRBD2. The origin of this receptor is a young man in good health. Sample: blood. The CDR3 nucleotides read TGTGCCAGCAGCAAACGACTAGCGGGATACCAAGAGACCCAGTACTTC. Protein product: CASSKRLAGYQETQYF.